These 20 T cell receptor beta chains were all obtained from the same sample, sequenced in a study of blood T cell repertoires in COVID-19. Assay used: immunoSEQ multiplex PCR; TCRdb lists only in-frame clones, some missing. The data contain 150,000 to 200,000 clones, around 80% of them singletons. Sequencing was done on a sample of peripheral blood. These receptors were collected from a woman of 80 years or more with COVID-19, enrolled during active disease.

The CDR3 nucleotides are TGTGCCAGTAGTGAAGGGGGGGCAACTAATGAAAAACTGTTTTTT. Amino acids: CASSEGGATNEKLFF. The chain combines TRBV19 with TRBJ1-4; D perhaps matches TRBD1 (6 bases). The germline V gene encodes CDR1 LNHDA and CDR2 SQIVND (reference sequence). The V and J ends lost 5 bases and 0 bases respectively, with 10 bases between them. This CDR3 contains 15 residues.

J is TRBJ2-2 and V is TRBV9; D might be TRBD1 (6 bases). The ends were cut back, 6 bases at V and 2 bases at J, with 17 bases in the middle. CDR1 is SGDLS, CDR2 YYNGEE, per germline. The CDR3 spans 16 residues. The CDR3 coding sequence is TGTGCCAGCACCTTGTCGGGACAACCTAACACCGGGGAGCTGTTTTTT. It specifies CASTLSGQPNTGELFF.

V gene TRBV19 combines with J gene TRBJ2-5; 13 bases map to TRBD2. The CDR3 has 15 amino acids. The trim removed 6 bases at V and 5 bases at J, leaving 6 bases unmatched. Looked up from germline, CDR1 is LNHDA and CDR2 is SQIVND (reference sequence). The CDR3: CASRRTSGGGETQYF. CDR3 DNA sequence: TGTGCCAGTAGACGGACTAGCGGGGGAGGGGAGACCCAGTACTTC.

V is TRBV3-1 (or the pseudogene TRBV3-2) and J is TRBJ2-2, with 7 bases that match TRBD1. CDR1 is LGHDT, CDR2 YNNKEL, per germline (reference sequence). V lost 6 bases and J lost 2; bases outside the gene matches: 6. The CDR3 covers 15 residues. The CDR3 here is CASSPWTGNTGELFF. CDR3 DNA: TGTGCCAGCAGTCCGTGGACAGGTAACACCGGGGAGCTGTTTTTT.

The chain joins TRBV11-3 to TRBJ1-6, with TRBD1 identical over 9 bases. Looked up from germline, CDR1 is SGHNT and CDR2 is YENEEA. The length of the CDR3 is 14 residues. The junction had 1 base not matched to a gene; V was cut back by 3 bases and J by 7 bases. Here the CDR3 reads CASSFGTGNSPLHF. The CDR3 nucleotides read TGTGCCAGCAGCTTTGGGACAGGGAATTCACCCCTCCACTTT. Full variable domain (outside the CDR3, taken from reference TRBV11-3 and TRBJ1-6): EAGVVQSPRYKIIEKKQPVAFWCNPISGHNTLYWYLQNLGQGPELLIRYENEEAVDDSQLPKDRFSAERLKGVDSTLKIQPAELGDSAVYLCASSFGTGNSPLHFGNGTRLTVT.

The chain couples TRBV4-1 to TRBJ2-1; D possibly corresponds to TRBD2 (5 bases). CDR1 is MGHRA and CDR2 is YSYEKL in the germline V gene. The V end lost 1 base, the J end lost 5 bases, and 9 bases lay between the germline ends. CDR3 size: 14 residues. CDR3 sequence (DNA): TGCGCCAGCAGCCAAGCCGGGGTGGACAATGAGCAGTTCTTC. It codes for CASSQAGVDNEQFF.

There are a few counts of this clone. The gene calls are TRBV4-3 and TRBJ1-6; maybe TRBD1 (5 bases). The CDR3 is made up of 16 amino acids. The germline V gene encodes CDR1 LGHNA and CDR2 YSLEER. Trimming pared 4 bases from V and 5 bases from J, leaving 15 bases between. CDR3 nucleotides: TGCGCCAGCAGCCGAAGCCCAGGGTCGGATAATTCACCCCTCCACTTT. It translates to CASSRSPGSDNSPLHF.

The genes are TRBV5-1 and TRBJ2-1; 7 bases are a match to TRBD2. CDR1 and CDR2 (germline): SGHRS, YFSETQ. The CDR3 has 17 amino acids. J lost 8 bases, V lost 5 bases, and 19 bases had no gene match. The CDR3 protein is CASSQSPLALYKDEQFF. In DNA, the CDR3 is TGCGCCAGCAGTCAATCCCCACTAGCGTTGTACAAGGATGAGCAGTTCTTC.

The rearrangement uses TRBV3-1 (or the pseudogene TRBV3-2) and TRBJ1-5, with D unresolved. Trimming left V 1 base short and J 4 bases short, with 11 bases between. CDR3 length equals 15 residues. Germline V gene lookup returns CDR1 LGHDT and CDR2 YNNKEL (reference sequence). CDR3 region: CASSQVGKTNQPQHF. The CDR3 DNA is TGTGCCAGCAGCCAAGTTGGCAAGACAAATCAGCCCCAGCATTTT.

This clone was seen only a few times. This sequence joins TRBV6-2 or TRBV6-3 and TRBJ1-1, with 8 bases lining up with TRBD1. Germline assignment: CDR1 MNHEY and CDR2 SVGEGT. V lost 2 bases to trimming and J lost 6 bases; unmatched junction nucleotides: 11. The length of the CDR3 is 16 residues. The CDR3 is CASSYQTGVGLPEAFF. DNA for the CDR3: TGTGCCAGCAGTTACCAGACAGGGGTTGGATTGCCTGAAGCTTTCTTT.

By frequency in the sample, this clone is medium-sized. J is TRBJ2-7 and V is TRBV27, with D hard to call. This CDR3 is built from 13 residues. Germline V lookup: CDR1 MNHEY, CDR2 SMNVEV (reference sequence). Trimming stripped 4 bases from V and 7 bases from J, with 14 bases between. CDR3 DNA: TGTGCCAGCAGTTACTCCGTCGTTATGGAGCAGTACTTC. It is translated as CASSYSVVMEQYF.

CDR3 in DNA: TGTGCCAGCAGCTCCACACGGGGGGCGGATGCCACCGGGGAGCTGTTTTTT. Residues: CASSSTRGADATGELFF. This chain uses TRBV11-3 with TRBJ2-2; D might be TRBD2 (7 bases). Between the trimmed V and J ends, which lost 4 bases and 4 bases, there was a span of 19 bases. Germline values: CDR1 SGHNT, CDR2 YENEEA. The CDR3 is 17 residues long.

The chain recombines TRBV3-1 (or the pseudogene TRBV3-2) with TRBJ2-5; 9 bases align to TRBD2. Losses at the gene ends were 0 bases for V and 4 bases for J; bases not matched to a gene: 9. The CDR3 has 17 residues. Germline V gene sequence: CDR1 LGHDT, CDR2 YNNKEL (reference sequence). The CDR3 sequence: CASSQDPAGGRSETQYF. DNA for the CDR3: TGTGCCAGCAGCCAAGACCCAGCGGGAGGACGATCAGAGACCCAGTACTTC.

This sequence joins TRBV9 and TRBJ2-3; 9 bases are shared with TRBD2. The CDR3 covers 16 residues. The J segment lost 2 bases and the V segment lost 0 bases, leaving 4 bases of the junction unmatched. Germline CDR1 reads SGDLS; CDR2 reads YYNGEE. In DNA, the CDR3 is TGTGCCAGCAGCGTAGTCATAGCGGGGGACACAGATACGCAGTATTTT. Protein sequence: CASSVVIAGDTDTQYF.

The chain has TRBV4-1 and TRBJ1-5, with 8 positions matching TRBD1. Germline trimming cut 2 bases from V and 7 bases from J; bases unmatched to any gene: 7. Per the germline V gene, CDR1 is MGHRA and CDR2 is YSYEKL. The length of the CDR3 is 15 residues. The CDR3 loop reads CASSQQGAQEQPQHF. In nucleotides, the CDR3 is TGCGCCAGCAGCCAACAGGGGGCGCAGGAACAGCCCCAGCATTTT.

In this sample, this clone turned up many times. The CDR3 nucleotides are TGTGCCAGCAGCCCCTTTGGGGGGTTCGACTATGGCTACACCTTC. It translates to CASSPFGGFDYGYTF. This chain links TRBV4-2 with TRBJ1-2; tentative D call: TRBD1 (5 bases). The CDR3 runs 15 residues. Trimming pared 4 bases from V and 3 bases from J, leaving 15 bases between. Germline lookup yields CDR1 LGHNA and CDR2 YNFKEQ.

The chain has TRBV3-1 (or the pseudogene TRBV3-2) and TRBJ2-5, with 7 bases fitting TRBD2. This CDR3 spans 14 amino acids. After removal of 4 bases from V and 1 base from J, the junction contained 3 bases not matched to a gene. The germline V gene has CDR1 LGHDT and CDR2 YNNKEL (reference sequence). Here the CDR3 reads CASSPGGIQETQYF. The DNA of the CDR3 is TGTGCCAGCAGCCCCGGGGGGATCCAAGAGACCCAGTACTTC.

The V call is TRBV10-3, the J call TRBJ2-5, with 7 positions matching TRBD2. The germline V gene has CDR1 ENHRY and CDR2 SYGVKD. This CDR3 is 14 amino acids long. The J segment lost 1 base and the V segment lost 6 bases, leaving 5 bases of the junction unmatched. DNA of the CDR3: TGTGCCATCAGCTCGAGCGGGACCCAAGAGACCCAGTACTTC. This encodes CAISSSGTQETQYF.

V gene TRBV18 combines with J gene TRBJ2-1; 9 positions match TRBD1. V trimming: 5 bases; J trimming: 3 bases; junction bases outside the gene matches: 8. Germline lookup yields CDR1 KGHSH and CDR2 LQKENI. The CDR3 runs to 16 residues. CDR3 in DNA: TGTGCCAGCTCAAGTACAGGGGGCAAGTACTACAATGAGCAGTTCTTC. It is translated as CASSSTGGKYYNEQFF.

The chain recombines TRBV5-1 with TRBJ2-7, with 8 nucleotides matching TRBD1. The germline CDR1 and CDR2 sequences are SGHRS and YFSETQ. CDR3 length: 13 amino acids. V lost 5 bases, J lost 6 bases, and 7 bases stayed unmatched. The CDR3 loop is CASRPQGAVEQYF. The CDR3 nucleotides read TGCGCCAGCAGACCCCAGGGGGCGGTCGAGCAGTACTTC.